The clone carrying this T cell receptor (beta chain) has only one observation. The data are from a study of blood T cell repertoires in COVID-19. Study-level background: PBMCs, B-cell-depleted T cells, or T cells provided the cDNA or gDNA that made up the material.

In the original processing: Estimation of nucleated cell counts was performed using reference gene primer amplification. Using immunoSEQ multiplex PCR, the repertoire was profiled, and TCRdb retains in-frame clones only, with some absent. Clonal size and the V and J genes are those of that table, whereas D and trimming came from the DNA. The sample holds 250,000 to 300,000 clones, 80% to 90% seen once. V shed 4 bases and J 4 bases; nucleotides not matched to a gene: 5. Germline-derived CDR1 and CDR2 are SGHRS and YFSETQ. The CDR3 is 14 amino acids. The J gene is TRBJ1-5, the V gene TRBV5-1; 7 nucleotides align to TRBD1. The receptor was derived from a woman aged 45-60 years who had recovered from COVID-19. The sample comprised PBMCs or T cells enriched from blood (not recorded which). CDR3 sequence reads: CASSPGQINQPQHF. The CDR3 bases are TGCGCCAGCAGCCCGGGACAGATTAATCAGCCCCAGCATTTT.